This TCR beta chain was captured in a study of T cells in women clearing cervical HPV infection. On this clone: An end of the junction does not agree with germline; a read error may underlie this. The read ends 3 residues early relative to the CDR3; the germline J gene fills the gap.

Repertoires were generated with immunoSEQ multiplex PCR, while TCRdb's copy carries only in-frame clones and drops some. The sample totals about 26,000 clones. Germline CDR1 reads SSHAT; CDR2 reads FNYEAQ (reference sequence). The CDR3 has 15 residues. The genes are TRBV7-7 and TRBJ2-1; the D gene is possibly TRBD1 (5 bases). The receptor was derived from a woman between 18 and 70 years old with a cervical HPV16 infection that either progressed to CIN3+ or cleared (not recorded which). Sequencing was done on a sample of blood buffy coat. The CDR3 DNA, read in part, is TGTGCTAGCAGCTTAGCCCAGGGAATTAACAATGAG. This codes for CASSLAQGINNE. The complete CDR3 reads CASSLAQGINNEQFF.